Below, 32 T cell receptor beta chains from the same sample are listed, as sequenced in a study of blood T cell repertoires in COVID-19 (dated by TCRdb to 2020 to 2021). The method was the immunoSEQ multiplex PCR assay. TCRdb obtained this table from immuneACCESS and retained in-frame rearrangements with V and J assigned. These tables miss some clones; where compared with another copy, unresolved V genes account for less than half of the shortfall, and the remainder is unexplained. This sample gives more than 350,000 clones in total; approximately 90% of them show up just once. The ten largest clones represent 10% of the sample. The sample consisted of PBMCs or T cells enriched from blood (not recorded which). Every receptor here comes from a woman aged 50 to 65 who had recovered from COVID-19.

In this sample, this clone turned up a few times. The rearrangement uses TRBV5-1 and TRBJ1-5, with D possibly matching TRBD1 (5 bases). V lost 3 bases and J lost 3, with 13 bases in between. In germline, CDR1 is SGHRS, CDR2 YFSETQ. CDR3 length: 15 amino acids. Here the CDR3 DNA reads TGCGCCAGCAGCTCCTGGGGGGGGGACAATCAGCCCCAGCATTTT. This sequence encodes CASSSWGGDNQPQHF.

CDR3 bases: TGTGCCAGCAGTGACGACATGTACCAAGAGACCCAGTACTTC. This sequence encodes CASSDDMYQETQYF. The rearrangement links TRBV7-8 to TRBJ2-5; D not resolved. The germline CDR1 and CDR2 sequences are SGHVS and FQNEAQ. This CDR3 is 14 amino acids long. Deletions cut 6 bases from V and 0 bases from J, with 11 bases between. The whole variable domain, filled in from reference TRBV7-8 and TRBJ2-5, reads GAGVSQSPRYKVAKRGQDVALRCDPISGHVSLFWYQQALGQGPEFLTYFQNEAQLDKSGLPSDRFFAERPEGSVSTLKIQRTQQEDSAVYLCASSDDMYQETQYFGPGTRLLVL.

This chain links TRBV5-6 with TRBJ1-3; 7 nucleotides line up with TRBD1. CDR1 and CDR2 from the germline V gene are SGHDT and YYEEEE. V shed 1 base and J 0 bases; nucleotides not matched to a gene: 10. The CDR3 loop spans 18 amino acids. CDR3 bases: TGTGCCAGCAGCTTGTACGGGACAGCAGTCGGCTCTGGAAACACCATATATTTT. Translating it yields CASSLYGTAVGSGNTIYF.

J is TRBJ2-1 and V is TRBV19; unclear D gene. The ends were cut back, 3 bases at V and 10 bases at J, with 10 bases in the middle. CDR1 and CDR2 from the germline V gene are LNHDA and SQIVND (reference sequence). This CDR3 contains 12 residues. CDR3 in amino acids: CASSIPGLEQFF. CDR3 DNA: TGTGCCAGTAGTATCCCCGGGTTGGAGCAGTTCTTC.

CDR3 DNA sequence: TGTGCCAGCAGTTCCCGGAGGAGCGGGGGGACGGATACGCAGTATTTT. This encodes CASSSRRSGGTDTQYF. The chain links TRBV28 to TRBJ2-3; TRBD2 matches 9 bases. There are 16 residues in the CDR3. Trimming at V came to 4 bases and at J to 6 bases, leaving 11 bases not matched to a gene. From germline, CDR1 is MDHEN and CDR2 SYDVKM. Supplemented by reference TRBV28 and TRBJ2-3, the full variable domain reads DVKVTQSSRYLVKRTGEKVFLECVQDMDHENMFWYRQDPGLGLRLIYFSYDVKMKEKGDIPEGYSVSREKKERFSLILESASTNQTSMYLCASSSRRSGGTDTQYFGPGTRLTVL.

The chain carries TRBV6-1 and TRBJ1-5; D gene uncertain. The CDR3 totals 17 residues. Germline loops: CDR1 MNHNS, CDR2 SASEGT. With 5 bases removed from V and 2 bases from J, the gap between germline ends came to 19 bases. The CDR3 DNA follows: TGTGCCAGCAGTAAAGGACTCCCTGTTCCCCGCAATCAGCCCCAGCATTTT. This translates into CASSKGLPVPRNQPQHF.

The chain employs TRBV3-1 (or the pseudogene TRBV3-2) and TRBJ2-3; 7 bases fit TRBD1. The V gene's germline CDR1 is LGHDT and CDR2 YNNKEL (reference sequence). The CDR3 is made up of 15 amino acids. Unmatched junction bases numbered 11, after V lost 3 bases and J lost 8 bases. CDR3 protein: CASSHMPTGEGTQYF. Written as DNA, the CDR3 is TGTGCCAGCAGCCATATGCCTACAGGGGAAGGTACGCAGTATTTT.

The V gene is TRBV21-1, the J gene TRBJ1-5. TRBV21-1 is termed a pseudogene. This CDR3 has 16 residues. Written as DNA, the CDR3 is TGTGCCAGCAGCAATTTTCCGGGGTATAGCAATCAGCCCCAGCATTTT. This encodes CASSNFPGYSNQPQHF.

The chain is built from TRBV5-1 and TRBJ1-2; D gene uncertain. Between the trimmed V and J ends, which lost 7 bases and 0 bases, there was a span of 7 bases. The CDR3 has 12 amino acids. CDR1 is SGHRS and CDR2 is YFSETQ in the germline V gene. CDR3 protein: CASGETNYGYTF. The CDR3 nucleotides read TGCGCCAGCGGAGAAACTAACTATGGCTACACCTTC.

The chain combines TRBV9 with TRBJ1-2; D is ambiguous. Per the germline V gene, CDR1 is SGDLS and CDR2 is YYNGEE. The germline V and J ends were trimmed by 6 bases and 3 bases, with 12 bases remaining between them. The CDR3 extends over 13 amino acids. DNA of the CDR3: TGTGCCAGCACCCCTGGGGAGGACTATGGCTACACCTTC. Translated: CASTPGEDYGYTF.

J is TRBJ1-6 and V is TRBV19, with D unresolved. The germline CDR1 and CDR2 sequences are LNHDA and SQIVND (reference sequence). The CDR3 length is 14 residues. V was pared by 3 bases and J by 9 bases, with 12 bases between. In nucleotides, the CDR3 is TGTGCCAGTAGTATGTGGGAGGTTGGTTCACCCCTCCACTTT. Protein: CASSMWEVGSPLHF.

The chain carries TRBV7-2 and TRBJ2-5; 10 positions match TRBD1. The germline V gene has CDR1 SGHTA and CDR2 FQGNSA. V was pared by 3 bases and J by 4 bases, with 5 bases of the junction left unmatched. The CDR3 has 15 amino acids. The CDR3 DNA sequence: TGTGCCAGCAGCTTCCGGACAGGGGGAGGAGAGACCCAGTACTTC. This codes for CASSFRTGGGETQYF.

This chain links TRBV19 with TRBJ1-2, with D maybe TRBD1 (5 bases). The CDR3 spans 14 residues. The V end was cut by 3 bases, the J end by 5 bases, with 13 bases between. Germline lookup yields CDR1 LNHDA and CDR2 SQIVND (reference sequence). The CDR3 protein is CASSMVDRGYGYTF. The CDR3 coding sequence is TGTGCCAGTAGTATGGTAGATCGGGGGTATGGCTACACCTTC.

V gene TRBV12-3 or TRBV12-4 combines with J gene TRBJ2-2; D is uncertain. The CDR3 totals 12 residues. V lost 3 bases to trimming and J lost 7 bases, with 6 bases between them. In nucleotides, the CDR3 is TGTGCCAGCAGTTTTGCTAACGGGGAGCTGTTTTTT. Translated: CASSFANGELFF.

The chain carries TRBV19 and TRBJ1-6; D unclear. Germline values: CDR1 LNHDA, CDR2 SQIVND (reference sequence). The CDR3 consists of 14 residues. The V end was cut by 3 bases, the J end by 15 bases, with 18 bases between. The DNA for the CDR3 is TGTGCCAGTAGTATGGTCGACTCCGCGTTAGTCCTCCACTTT. It encodes CASSMVDSALVLHF. Variable domain in full (rest from reference TRBV19 and TRBJ1-6): DGGITQSPKYLFRKEGQNVTLSCEQNLNHDAMYWYRQDPGQGLRLIYYSQIVNDFQKGDIAEGYSVSREKKESFPLTVTSAQKNPTAFYLCASSMVDSALVLHFGNGTRLTVT.

This chain uses TRBV5-8 with TRBJ1-1; D call uncertain. Trimming cost V 0 bases and J 2 bases, with 14 bases left between them. The V gene's germline CDR1 is SGHTS and CDR2 YDEGEE. The CDR3 runs to 16 residues. The CDR3 loop is CASSLGTGSVNTEAFF. DNA of the CDR3: TGTGCCAGCAGCTTGGGTACGGGGTCCGTAAACACTGAAGCTTTCTTT.

The chain has TRBV30 and TRBJ1-6; D is undetermined. The CDR3 has 13 amino acids. Between the trimmed V and J ends, which lost 5 bases and 7 bases, there was a span of 12 bases. Germline CDR1 GTSNPN, CDR2 SVGIG (reference sequence). The CDR3 nucleotides are TGTGCCTGGGGTGGGCAGCCGAATTCACCCCTCCACTTT. As protein: CAWGGQPNSPLHF.

V and J are TRBV2 and TRBJ1-3; D gene unclear. The CDR3 runs 15 residues. The V and J ends lost 7 bases and 0 bases respectively, with 13 bases between them. Looked up from germline, CDR1 is SNHLY and CDR2 is FYNNEI. The CDR3: CASKVEAYSGNTIYF. In DNA, the CDR3 is TGTGCCAGCAAAGTCGAGGCTTACTCTGGAAACACCATATATTTT.

The chain joins TRBV4-2 to TRBJ1-6, with TRBD1 identical over 7 bases. The CDR3 length is 20 residues. V shed 4 bases, J shed 5 bases, and the junction held 20 bases outside the gene matches. CDR1 is LGHNA, CDR2 YNFKEQ, per germline. CDR3 residues: CASSRDRTTGWETNNSPLHF. CDR3 sequence (DNA): TGTGCCAGCAGCCGAGATCGCACGACAGGGTGGGAGACCAATAATTCACCCCTCCACTTT.

The chain is built from TRBV7-2 and TRBJ2-2, with a possible D match to TRBD2 (6 bases). Trimming took 1 base from V and 3 from J, leaving 9 bases between them. Per the germline V gene, CDR1 is SGHTA and CDR2 is FQGNSA. The CDR3 is 15 amino acids. The CDR3 is CASSLEEGYTGELFF. For the CDR3, the DNA is TGTGCCAGCAGCTTAGAGGAGGGTTACACCGGGGAGCTGTTTTTT.

V usage is TRBV5-1 and J usage is TRBJ2-1, with 12 nucleotides matching TRBD2. This CDR3 has 17 residues. The J segment lost 3 bases and the V segment lost 5 bases, leaving 9 bases of the junction unmatched. Germline loops: CDR1 SGHRS, CDR2 YFSETQ. CDR3 protein: CASREGGLAGIYNEQFF. CDR3 DNA: TGCGCCAGCAGGGAGGGTGGACTAGCGGGGATCTACAATGAGCAGTTCTTC.

The chain is built from TRBV28 and TRBJ1-6; TRBD1 matches 8 bases. The V and J ends lost 6 bases and 5 bases, in that order; junction bases with no gene match: 6. The CDR3 contains 15 residues. Germline V gene sequence: CDR1 MDHEN, CDR2 SYDVKM. In nucleotides, the CDR3 is TGTGCCAGCAGCTCGGGACAGGCGAATAATTCACCCCTCCACTTT. This translates into CASSSGQANNSPLHF. Drawing the rest from reference TRBV28 and TRBJ1-6, the complete variable domain is DVKVTQSSRYLVKRTGEKVFLECVQDMDHENMFWYRQDPGLGLRLIYFSYDVKMKEKGDIPEGYSVSREKKERFSLILESASTNQTSMYLCASSSGQANNSPLHFGNGTRLTVT.

This chain uses TRBV6-5 with TRBJ2-3; 7 nucleotides line up with TRBD1. V shed 7 bases, J shed 6 bases, and the junction held 7 bases outside the gene matches. This CDR3 spans 13 amino acids. The V gene's germline CDR1 is MNHEY and CDR2 SVGAGI. CDR3 in amino acids: CASNRQGGDTQYF. The CDR3 coding sequence is TGTGCCAGCAATCGACAGGGCGGCGATACGCAGTATTTT.

The rearrangement joins TRBV7-9 to TRBJ1-1, with unresolved D. CDR1 and CDR2 (germline): SEHNR, FQNEAQ (reference sequence). This CDR3 comprises 17 residues. The V and J ends lost 1 base and 0 bases respectively, with 15 bases between them. The CDR3 here is CASSLEALIALNTEAFF. In nucleotides, the CDR3 is TGTGCCAGCAGCTTAGAAGCCCTCATAGCCCTGAACACTGAAGCTTTCTTT.

The J gene is TRBJ1-1, the V gene TRBV5-1; D unclear. This CDR3 has 14 amino acids. Looked up from germline, CDR1 is SGHRS and CDR2 is YFSETQ. Between the trimmed V and J ends, which lost 4 bases and 4 bases, there was a span of 14 bases. In DNA, the CDR3 is TGCGCCAGCAGCACTTCTAGACTCACCACTGAAGCTTTCTTT. Amino acids: CASSTSRLTTEAFF. Using reference TRBV5-1 and TRBJ1-1 for the parts outside the CDR3, the full variable domain is KAGVTQTPRYLIKTRGQQVTLSCSPISGHRSVSWYQQTPGQGLQFLFEYFSETQRNKGNFPGRFSGRQFSNSRSEMNVSTLELGDSALYLCASSTSRLTTEAFFGQGTRLTVV.

The chain has TRBV6-1 and TRBJ2-7; maybe TRBD2 (5 bases). Germline V gene sequence: CDR1 MNHNS, CDR2 SASEGT. The CDR3 contains 13 residues. The ends were cut back, 3 bases at V and 5 bases at J, with 11 bases in the middle. CDR3 in amino acids: CASSDPSLDEQYF. The CDR3 DNA is TGTGCCAGCAGTGACCCTAGCCTCGACGAGCAGTACTTC.

The chain is built from TRBV18 and TRBJ1-3, with TRBD1 as a possible D gene (5 bases). In germline, CDR1 is KGHSH, CDR2 LQKENI. The CDR3 is 14 amino acids. Deletions cut 6 bases from V and 0 bases from J, with 9 bases between. The CDR3 protein is CASSRARSGNTIYF. The CDR3 bases are TGTGCCAGCTCCAGGGCCCGCTCTGGAAACACCATATATTTT.

Only a few counts were recorded for this clone. The rearrangement uses TRBV2 and TRBJ2-2; 10 bases are shared with TRBD1. Germline V gene sequence: CDR1 SNHLY, CDR2 FYNNEI. This CDR3 region has 13 residues. The junction had 1 base not matched to a gene; V was cut back by 7 bases and J by 5 bases. CDR3 residues: CASKGQGTGELFF. The CDR3 region has the DNA TGTGCCAGCAAGGGACAGGGGACCGGGGAGCTGTTTTTT.

The chain uses TRBV15 and TRBJ1-4, with 7 bases identical to TRBD1. The CDR3 runs 14 residues. Germline V gene sequence: CDR1 LNHNV, CDR2 YYDKDF (reference sequence). The trim removed 6 bases at V and 8 bases at J, leaving 9 bases unmatched. Here the CDR3 reads CATRQRGQEEKLFF. CDR3 sequence (DNA): TGTGCCACCAGACAGAGGGGGCAAGAAGAAAAACTGTTTTTT.

The gene calls are TRBV2 and TRBJ1-1, with D tentatively TRBD1 (6 bases). Trimming left V 6 bases short and J 4 bases short, with 12 bases between. The CDR3 has 13 amino acids. CDR1 and CDR2 (germline): SNHLY, FYNNEI. The chain's CDR3 is CASSQTGFTEAFF. CDR3 in DNA: TGTGCCAGCAGCCAGACAGGTTTCACTGAAGCTTTCTTT.

V gene TRBV10-2 combines with J gene TRBJ1-1, with D possibly being TRBD1 (5 bases). CDR3 length: 11 amino acids. The V gene lost 6 bases and the J gene lost 8 bases, with 10 bases spanning the gap. From germline, CDR1 is WSHSY and CDR2 SAAADI. The CDR3 here is CASRATGEAFF. CDR3 sequence (DNA): TGCGCCAGCAGGGCTACAGGAGAAGCTTTCTTT.

This CDR3 is CASSVGLRGVTDTQYF. The CDR3 nucleotides are TGTGCCAGCAGCGTAGGGTTGCGGGGGGTCACAGATACGCAGTATTTT. This chain uses TRBV9 with TRBJ2-3; TRBD2 matches 8 bases. Germline V gives CDR1 SGDLS, CDR2 YYNGEE. CDR3 size: 16 residues. Trimming removed 0 bases from V and 2 bases from J; junction bases left unmatched: 5.